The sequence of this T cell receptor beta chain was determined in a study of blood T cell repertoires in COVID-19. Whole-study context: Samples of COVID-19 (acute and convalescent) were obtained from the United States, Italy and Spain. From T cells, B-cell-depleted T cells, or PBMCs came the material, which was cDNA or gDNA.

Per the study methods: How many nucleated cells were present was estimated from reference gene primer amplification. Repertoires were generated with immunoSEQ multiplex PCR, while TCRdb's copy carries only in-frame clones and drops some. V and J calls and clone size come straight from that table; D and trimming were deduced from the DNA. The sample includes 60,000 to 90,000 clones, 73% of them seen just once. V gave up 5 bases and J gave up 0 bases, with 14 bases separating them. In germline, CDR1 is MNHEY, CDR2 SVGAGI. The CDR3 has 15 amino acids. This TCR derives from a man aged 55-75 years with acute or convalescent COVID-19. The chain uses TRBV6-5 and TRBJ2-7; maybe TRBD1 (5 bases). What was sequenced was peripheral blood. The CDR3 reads CASSRPKTASYEQYF. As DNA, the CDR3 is TGTGCCAGCAGTCGACCTAAGACAGCCTCCTACGAGCAGTACTTC.